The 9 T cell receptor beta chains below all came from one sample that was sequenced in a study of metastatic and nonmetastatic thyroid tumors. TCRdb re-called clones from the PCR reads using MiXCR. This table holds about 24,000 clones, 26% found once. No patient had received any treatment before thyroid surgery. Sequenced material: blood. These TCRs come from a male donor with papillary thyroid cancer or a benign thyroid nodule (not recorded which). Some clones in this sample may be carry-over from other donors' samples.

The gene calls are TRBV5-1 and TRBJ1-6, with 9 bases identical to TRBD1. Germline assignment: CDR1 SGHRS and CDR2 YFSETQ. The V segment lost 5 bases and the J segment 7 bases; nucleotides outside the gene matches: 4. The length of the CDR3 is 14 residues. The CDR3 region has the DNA TGCGCCAGCAGGGGACAGGGTGGGAATTCACCCCTCCACTTT. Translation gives CASRGQGGNSPLHF.

The DNA for the CDR3 is TGTGAAAGCAGTTTGGGACAGGGCAATCAGCCCCAGCATTTT. This codes for CESSLGQGNQPQHF. The rearrangement joins TRBV27 to TRBJ1-5; TRBD1 matches at 8 bases. CDR3 length equals 14 residues. CDR1 and CDR2 (germline): MNHEY, SMNVEV (reference sequence).

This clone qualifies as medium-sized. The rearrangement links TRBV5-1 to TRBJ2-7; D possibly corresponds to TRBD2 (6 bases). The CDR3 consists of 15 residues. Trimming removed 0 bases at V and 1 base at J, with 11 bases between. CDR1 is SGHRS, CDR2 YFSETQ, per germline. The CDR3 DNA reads TGCGCCAGCAGCTTGGGCGGGACTGCATCCTACGAGCAGTACTTC. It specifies CASSLGGTASYEQYF.

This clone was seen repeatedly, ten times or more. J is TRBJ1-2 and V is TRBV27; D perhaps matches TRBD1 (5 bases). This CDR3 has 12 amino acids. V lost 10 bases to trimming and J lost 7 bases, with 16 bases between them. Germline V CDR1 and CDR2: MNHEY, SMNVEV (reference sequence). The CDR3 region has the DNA TGTGCCACGGGGTCAGGGTTAGGTGGCTACACCTTC. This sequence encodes CATGSGLGGYTF.

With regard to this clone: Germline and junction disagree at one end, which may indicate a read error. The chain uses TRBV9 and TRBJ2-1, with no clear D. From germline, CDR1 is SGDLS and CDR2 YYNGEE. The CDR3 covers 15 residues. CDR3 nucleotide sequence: TGTGCCAGCAGCGTAGATTGGAGCTCCGAGAATGCGCAGTTCTTC. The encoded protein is CASSVDWSSENAQFF.

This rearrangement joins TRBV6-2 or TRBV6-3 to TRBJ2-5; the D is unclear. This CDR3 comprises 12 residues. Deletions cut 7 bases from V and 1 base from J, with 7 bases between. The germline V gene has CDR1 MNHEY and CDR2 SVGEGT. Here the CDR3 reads CASTQFQETQYF. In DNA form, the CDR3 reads TGTGCCAGCACCCAGTTCCAAGAGACCCAGTACTTC.

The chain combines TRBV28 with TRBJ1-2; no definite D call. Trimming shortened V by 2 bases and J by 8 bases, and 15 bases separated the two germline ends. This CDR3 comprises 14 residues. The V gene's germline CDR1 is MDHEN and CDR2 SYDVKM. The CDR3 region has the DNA TGTGCCAGCAGTTTAGACATCCTCCCTTGGGGCTACACCTTC. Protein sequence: CASSLDILPWGYTF.

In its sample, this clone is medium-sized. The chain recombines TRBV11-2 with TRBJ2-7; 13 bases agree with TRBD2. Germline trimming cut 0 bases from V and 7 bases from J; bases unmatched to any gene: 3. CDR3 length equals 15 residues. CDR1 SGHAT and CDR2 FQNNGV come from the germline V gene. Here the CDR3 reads CASSLEGLAGKEQYF. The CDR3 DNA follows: TGTGCCAGCAGCTTAGAGGGACTAGCGGGAAAGGAGCAGTACTTC.

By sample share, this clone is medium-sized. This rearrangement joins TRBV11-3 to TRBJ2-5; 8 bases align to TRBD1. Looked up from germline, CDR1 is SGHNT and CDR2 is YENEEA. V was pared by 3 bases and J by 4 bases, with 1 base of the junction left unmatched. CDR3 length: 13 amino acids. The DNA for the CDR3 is TGTGCCAGCAGCTTTACAGGGGGAGAGACCCAGTACTTC. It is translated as CASSFTGGETQYF.